This T cell receptor beta chain was recovered during a study of T cells after somatic rescue of genetic block. Profiling relied on immunoSEQ multiplex PCR, and the TCRdb table lists in-frame clones only, not all of them. The data hold tens of thousands of clones, with 90% to 97% observed a single time. This CDR3 is built from 16 residues. Germline CDR1 is MGHRA and CDR2 is YSYEKL. The V gene end was trimmed by 5 bases and the J gene end by 7 bases; junction bases not matched to a gene: 11. This chain uses TRBV4-1 with TRBJ2-4; 10 nucleotides match TRBD2. The sequence was collected from a child less than two years old. The material sequenced was peripheral blood mononuclear cells (PBMCs). CDR3 nucleotides: TGCGCCAGCAGCTCGACTAGCGGGCGAGTTTTGAACATTCAGTACTTC. Its protein product is CASSSTSGRVLNIQYF.